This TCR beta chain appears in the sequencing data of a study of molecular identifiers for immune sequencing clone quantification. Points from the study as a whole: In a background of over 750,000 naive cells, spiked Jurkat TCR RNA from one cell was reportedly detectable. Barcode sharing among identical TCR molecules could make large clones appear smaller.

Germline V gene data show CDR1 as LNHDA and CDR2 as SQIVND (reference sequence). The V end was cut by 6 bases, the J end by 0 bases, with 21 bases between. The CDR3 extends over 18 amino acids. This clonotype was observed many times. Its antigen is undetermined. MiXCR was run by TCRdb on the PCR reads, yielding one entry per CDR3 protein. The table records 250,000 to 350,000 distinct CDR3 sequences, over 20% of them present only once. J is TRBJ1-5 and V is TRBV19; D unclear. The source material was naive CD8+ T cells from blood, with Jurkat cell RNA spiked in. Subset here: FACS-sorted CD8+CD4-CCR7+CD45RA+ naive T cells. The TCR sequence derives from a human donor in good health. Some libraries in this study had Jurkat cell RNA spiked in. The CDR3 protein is CASSSGSGRLYSNQPQHF. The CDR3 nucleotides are TGTGCCAGTAGCTCCGGTAGTGGGCGACTATATAGCAATCAGCCCCAGCATTTT. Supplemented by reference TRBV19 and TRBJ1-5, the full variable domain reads DGGITQSPKYLFRKEGQNVTLSCEQNLNHDAMYWYRQDPGQGLRLIYYSQIVNDFQKGDIAEGYSVSREKKESFPLTVTSAQKNPTAFYLCASSSGSGRLYSNQPQHFGDGTRLSIL.